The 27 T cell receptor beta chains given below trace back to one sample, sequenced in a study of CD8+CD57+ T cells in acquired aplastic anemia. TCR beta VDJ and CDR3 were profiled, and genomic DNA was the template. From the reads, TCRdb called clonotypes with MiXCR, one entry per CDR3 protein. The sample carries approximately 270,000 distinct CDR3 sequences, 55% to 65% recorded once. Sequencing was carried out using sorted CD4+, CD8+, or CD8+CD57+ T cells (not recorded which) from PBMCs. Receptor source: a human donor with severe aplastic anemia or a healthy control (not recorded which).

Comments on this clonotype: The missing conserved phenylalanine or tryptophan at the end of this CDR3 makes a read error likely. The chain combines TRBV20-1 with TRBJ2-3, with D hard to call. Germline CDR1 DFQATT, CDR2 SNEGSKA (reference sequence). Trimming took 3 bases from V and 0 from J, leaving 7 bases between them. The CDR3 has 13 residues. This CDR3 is CSASQGSTDTQYV. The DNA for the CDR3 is TGCAGTGCTAGTCAAGGGAGCACAGATACGCAGTATGTT.

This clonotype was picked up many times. CDR3 bases: TGTGCCAGCACGGGCAGGGCCCACAATGAGCAGTTCTTC. Its translation: CASTGRAHNEQFF. The genes are TRBV6-1 and TRBJ2-1, with a possible D match to TRBD1 (5 bases). Trimming pared 7 bases from V and 5 bases from J, leaving 12 bases between. Germline CDR1 MNHNS, CDR2 SASEGT. The CDR3 extends over 13 amino acids.

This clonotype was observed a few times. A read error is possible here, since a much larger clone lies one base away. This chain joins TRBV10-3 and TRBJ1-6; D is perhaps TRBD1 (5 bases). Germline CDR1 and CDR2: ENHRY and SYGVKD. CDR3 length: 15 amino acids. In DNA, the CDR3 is TGTGCCAGCAGTTCAGCCGACAGATACTATTCACCCCTCCGCTTT. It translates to CASSSADRYYSPLRF.

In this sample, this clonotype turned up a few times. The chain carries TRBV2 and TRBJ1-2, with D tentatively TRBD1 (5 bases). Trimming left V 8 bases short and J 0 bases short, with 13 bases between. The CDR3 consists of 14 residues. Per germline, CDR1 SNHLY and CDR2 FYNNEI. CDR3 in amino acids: CASYPGTANYGYTF. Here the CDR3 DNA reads TGTGCCAGCTACCCCGGGACGGCTAACTATGGCTACACCTTC.

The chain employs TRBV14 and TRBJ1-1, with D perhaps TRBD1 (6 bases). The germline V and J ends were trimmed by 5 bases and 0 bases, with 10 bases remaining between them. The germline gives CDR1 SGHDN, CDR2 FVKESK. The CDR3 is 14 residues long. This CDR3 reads CASSIGQMNTEAFF. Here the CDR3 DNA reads TGTGCCAGCAGCATTGGACAGATGAACACTGAAGCTTTCTTT.

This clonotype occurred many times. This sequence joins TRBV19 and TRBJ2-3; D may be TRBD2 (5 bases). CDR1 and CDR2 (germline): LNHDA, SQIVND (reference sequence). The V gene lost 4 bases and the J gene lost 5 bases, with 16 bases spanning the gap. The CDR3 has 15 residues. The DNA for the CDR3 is TGTGCCAGTAGTACCCCACTTTGGACTCTAGATACGCAGTATTTT. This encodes CASSTPLWTLDTQYF.

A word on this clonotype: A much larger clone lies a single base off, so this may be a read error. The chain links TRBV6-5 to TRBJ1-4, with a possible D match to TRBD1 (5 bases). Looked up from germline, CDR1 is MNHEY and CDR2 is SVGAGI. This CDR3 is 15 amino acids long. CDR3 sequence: CAGSVWGGTNEKLFF. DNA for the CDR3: TGTGCCGGCAGTGTCTGGGGGGGAACTAATGAAAAACTGTTTTTT.

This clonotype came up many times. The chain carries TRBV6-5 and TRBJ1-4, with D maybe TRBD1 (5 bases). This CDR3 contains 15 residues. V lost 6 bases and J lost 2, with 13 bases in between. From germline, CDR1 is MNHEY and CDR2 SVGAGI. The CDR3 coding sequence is TGTGCCAGCAGGGGGCTCTTGAGGACTAATGAAAAACTGTTTTTT. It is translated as CASRGLLRTNEKLFF.

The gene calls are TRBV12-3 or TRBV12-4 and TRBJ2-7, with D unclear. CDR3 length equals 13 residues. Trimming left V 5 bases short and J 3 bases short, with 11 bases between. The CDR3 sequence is CASSRPGNYEQYF. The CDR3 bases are TGTGCCAGCAGTCGGCCTGGGAACTACGAGCAGTACTTC.

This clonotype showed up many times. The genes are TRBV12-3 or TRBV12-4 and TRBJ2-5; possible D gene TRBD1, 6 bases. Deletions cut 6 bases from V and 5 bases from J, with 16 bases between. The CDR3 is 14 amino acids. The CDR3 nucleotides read TGTGCCAGCAGGCTTGGGGGCGCAGGGGAGACCCAGTACTTC. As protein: CASRLGGAGETQYF.

The CDR3 loop is CASSLGERGGISYEQYF. CDR3 DNA: TGCGCCAGCAGCTTGGGGGAGAGGGGGGGGATTTCCTACGAGCAGTACTTC. The gene calls are TRBV5-1 and TRBJ2-7, with a possible D match to TRBD2 (7 bases). In germline, CDR1 is SGHRS, CDR2 YFSETQ. There are 17 residues in the CDR3. Deletions cut 0 bases from V and 1 base from J, with 17 bases between.

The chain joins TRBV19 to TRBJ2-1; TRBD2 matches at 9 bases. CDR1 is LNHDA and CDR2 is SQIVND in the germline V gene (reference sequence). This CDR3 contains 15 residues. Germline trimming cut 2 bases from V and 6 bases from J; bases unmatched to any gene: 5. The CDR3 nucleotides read TGTGCCAGTAGTATAAAAGCGGGAGGTATCAATGAGCAGTTCTTC. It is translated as CASSIKAGGINEQFF. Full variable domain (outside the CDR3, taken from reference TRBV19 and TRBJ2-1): DGGITQSPKYLFRKEGQNVTLSCEQNLNHDAMYWYRQDPGQGLRLIYYSQIVNDFQKGDIAEGYSVSREKKESFPLTVTSAQKNPTAFYLCASSIKAGGINEQFFGPGTRLTVL.

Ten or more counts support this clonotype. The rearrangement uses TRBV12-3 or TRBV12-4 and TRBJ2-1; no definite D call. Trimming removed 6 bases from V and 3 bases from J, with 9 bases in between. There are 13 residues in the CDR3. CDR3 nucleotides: TGTGCCAGCAGGGAAGATGACTACAATGAGCAGTTCTTC. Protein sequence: CASREDDYNEQFF.

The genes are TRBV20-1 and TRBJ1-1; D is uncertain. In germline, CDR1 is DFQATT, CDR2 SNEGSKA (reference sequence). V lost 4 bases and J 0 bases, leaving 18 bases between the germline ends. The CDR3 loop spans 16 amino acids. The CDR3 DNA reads TGCAGTGCTAATTCGGTCAGGACCCACATGAACACTGAAGCTTTCTTT. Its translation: CSANSVRTHMNTEAFF.

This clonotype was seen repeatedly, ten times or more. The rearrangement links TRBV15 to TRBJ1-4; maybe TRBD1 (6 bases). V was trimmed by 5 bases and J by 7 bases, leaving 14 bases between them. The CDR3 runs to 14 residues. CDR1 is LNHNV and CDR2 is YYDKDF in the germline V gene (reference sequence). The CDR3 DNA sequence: TGTGCCACCAGCGAGGGGGTAGAGGGTGAAAAACTGTTTTTT. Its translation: CATSEGVEGEKLFF.

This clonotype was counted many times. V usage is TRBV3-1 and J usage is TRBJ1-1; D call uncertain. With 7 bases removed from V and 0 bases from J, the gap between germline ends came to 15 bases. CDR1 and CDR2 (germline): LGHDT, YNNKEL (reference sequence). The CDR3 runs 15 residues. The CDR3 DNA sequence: TGTGCCAGCACCTCGATGTCCGACATGAACACTGAAGCTTTCTTT. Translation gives CASTSMSDMNTEAFF.

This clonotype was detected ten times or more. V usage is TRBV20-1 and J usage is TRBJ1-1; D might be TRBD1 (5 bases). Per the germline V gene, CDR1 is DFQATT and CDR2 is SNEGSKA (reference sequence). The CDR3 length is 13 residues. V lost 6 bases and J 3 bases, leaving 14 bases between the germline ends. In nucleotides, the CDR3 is TGCAGTGCGCAGAGAGGGGTCGACACTGAAGCTTTCTTT. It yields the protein CSAQRGVDTEAFF.

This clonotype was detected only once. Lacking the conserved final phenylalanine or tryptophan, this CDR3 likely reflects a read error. This chain's CDR3 is CATSDPTGGYYGYTL. CDR3 DNA sequence: TGTGCCACCAGTGATCCGACAGGGGGATACTATGGCTACACCCTC. This chain links TRBV24-1 with TRBJ1-2; 9 bases match TRBD1. V was pared by 3 bases and J by 3 bases, with 4 bases of the junction left unmatched. CDR3 length: 15 amino acids. Germline-derived CDR1 and CDR2 are KGHDR and SFDVKD.

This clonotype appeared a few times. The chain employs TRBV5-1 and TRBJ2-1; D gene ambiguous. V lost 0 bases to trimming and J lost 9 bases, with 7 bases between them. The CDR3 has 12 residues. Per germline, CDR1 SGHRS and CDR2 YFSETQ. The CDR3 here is CASSLGSGEQFF. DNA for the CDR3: TGCGCCAGCAGCTTGGGTTCGGGTGAGCAGTTCTTC.

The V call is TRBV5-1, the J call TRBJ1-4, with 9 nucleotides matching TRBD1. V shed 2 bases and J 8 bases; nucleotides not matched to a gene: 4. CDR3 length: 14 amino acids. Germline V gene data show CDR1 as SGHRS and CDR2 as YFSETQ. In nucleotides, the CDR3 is TGCGCCAGCAGCTTTGGACAGGGGAGCGAAAAACTGTTTTTT. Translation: CASSFGQGSEKLFF.

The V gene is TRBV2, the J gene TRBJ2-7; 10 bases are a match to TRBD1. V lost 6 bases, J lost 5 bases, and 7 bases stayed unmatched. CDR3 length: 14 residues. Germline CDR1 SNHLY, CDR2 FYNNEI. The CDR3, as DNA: TGTGCCAGCAGGGCGGGACAGGGGAACCACGAGCAGTACTTC. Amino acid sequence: CASRAGQGNHEQYF.

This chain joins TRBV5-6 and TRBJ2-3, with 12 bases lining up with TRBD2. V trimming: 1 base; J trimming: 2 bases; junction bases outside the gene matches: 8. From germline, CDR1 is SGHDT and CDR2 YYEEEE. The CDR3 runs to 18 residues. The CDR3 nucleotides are TGTGCCAGCAGCTTGAAGACTAGCGGGGGCCACTTCACAGATACGCAGTATTTT. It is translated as CASSLKTSGGHFTDTQYF.

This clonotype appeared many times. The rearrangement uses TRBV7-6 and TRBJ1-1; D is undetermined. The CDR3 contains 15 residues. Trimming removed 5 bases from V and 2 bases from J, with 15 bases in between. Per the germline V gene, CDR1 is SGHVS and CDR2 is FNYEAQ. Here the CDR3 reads CASSGLEFPNTEAFF. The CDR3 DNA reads TGTGCCAGCAGCGGATTGGAGTTTCCAAACACTGAAGCTTTCTTT.

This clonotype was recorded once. CDR3 sequence (DNA): TGTGCCAGCAGCTTAGCGCGAACGGACTGGCAGTACTTC. Its translation is CASSLARTDWQYF. The rearrangement uses TRBV7-2 and TRBJ2-7; TRBD2 is a possible D gene (5 bases). CDR1 SGHTA and CDR2 FQGNSA come from the germline V gene. V was shortened by 0 bases and J by 9 bases, with 12 bases between the two germline ends. CDR3 size: 13 residues.

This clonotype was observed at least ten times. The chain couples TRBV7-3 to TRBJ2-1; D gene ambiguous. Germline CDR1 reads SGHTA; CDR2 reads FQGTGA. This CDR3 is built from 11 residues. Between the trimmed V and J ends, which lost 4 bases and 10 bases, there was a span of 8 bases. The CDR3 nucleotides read TGTGCCAGCAGCTCGGTAGGCGAGCAGTTCTTC. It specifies CASSSVGEQFF.

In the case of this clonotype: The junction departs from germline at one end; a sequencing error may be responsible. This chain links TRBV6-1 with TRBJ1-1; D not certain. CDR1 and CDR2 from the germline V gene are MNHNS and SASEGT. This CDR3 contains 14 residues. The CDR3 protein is CASSAGLTNTEALF. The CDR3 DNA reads TGTGCCAGCAGTGCCGGGCTTACGAACACTGAAGCTCTCTTT.

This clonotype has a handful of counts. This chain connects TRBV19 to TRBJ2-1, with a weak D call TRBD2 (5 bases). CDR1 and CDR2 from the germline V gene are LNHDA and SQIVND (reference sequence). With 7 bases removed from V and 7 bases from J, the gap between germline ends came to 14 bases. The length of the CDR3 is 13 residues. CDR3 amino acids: CASNGDYANEQFF. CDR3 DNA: TGTGCCAGTAATGGAGACTACGCTAATGAGCAGTTCTTC.